This entry concerns a single T cell receptor beta chain. What it recognizes is unknown. Combining a sample-barcoded 5' primer with a J-beta primer mix, a second PCR ran for about 7 to 12 cycles. TCRdb fed the 5' RACE reads into MiXCR, producing one record per CDR3 protein. The sample records 1,800,000 or so distinct CDR3 sequences, more than 35% being singletons. The sample comes from a study of blood T cells in healthy people across ages. Background on the study: There was about one barcoded beta molecule captured by template switching per two T cells. Whole-study findings and limits: It was held that the diversity estimates obtained from one million T cells were underestimates.

V lost 4 bases and J lost 8; bases outside the gene matches: 11. The CDR3 covers 15 residues. Germline CDR1 is SGHTA and CDR2 is FQGNSA. The V and J genes are TRBV7-2 and TRBJ2-1, with TRBD2 identical over 7 bases. Sequenced: blood. This clonotype originated in a human donor in good health. In DNA, the CDR3 is TGTGCCAGCAGCTCCCCTTTAGCGGGTGGGTATGAGCAGTTCTTC. Residues: CASSSPLAGGYEQFF.